The 3 T cell receptor beta chains listed next were all sequenced from one sample in a study of T cell responses to AZD1222 COVID-19 vaccine. Using immunoSEQ multiplex PCR, the repertoire was profiled, and TCRdb retains in-frame clones only, with some absent. The sample lists 25,000 to 30,000 clones, about 89% occurring once. The sequencing used peripheral blood, collected on day 0 of AZD1222 vaccination. The receptors were gathered from an adult in good health.

The rearrangement joins TRBV3-1 (or the pseudogene TRBV3-2) to TRBJ2-1; 9 nucleotides align to TRBD2. The CDR3 spans 18 residues. Germline assignment: CDR1 LGHDT and CDR2 YNNKEL (reference sequence). V gave up 2 bases and J gave up 8 bases; unmatched junction bases: 16. CDR3 sequence (DNA): TGTGCCAGCAGCCAAATAGGACTACGACTAGCGGCCAAGGATGAGCAGTTCTTC. This codes for CASSQIGLRLAAKDEQFF.

This chain joins TRBV9 and TRBJ2-2; D might be TRBD2 (7 bases). In germline, CDR1 is SGDLS, CDR2 YYNGEE. V lost 3 bases, J lost 4 bases, and 16 bases lay in between. This CDR3 region has 16 residues. The CDR3 region has the DNA TGTGCCAGCAGCGCCCGGGCGGGGGCGGGCACCGGGGAGCTGTTTTTT. Encoded protein: CASSARAGAGTGELFF.

The chain joins TRBV7-8 to TRBJ2-1, with 12 bases aligning to TRBD2. In germline, CDR1 is SGHVS, CDR2 FQNEAQ. The CDR3 length is 17 residues. J gave up 4 bases and V 1 base, and 5 bases lay outside the gene matches. CDR3: CASSLGLAGGPYNEQFF. CDR3 bases: TGTGCCAGCAGCTTAGGGCTAGCGGGAGGGCCGTACAATGAGCAGTTCTTC. The full variable domain, in which reference TRBV7-8 and TRBJ2-1 provide the parts outside the CDR3, is GAGVSQSPRYKVAKRGQDVALRCDPISGHVSLFWYQQALGQGPEFLTYFQNEAQLDKSGLPSDRFFAERPEGSVSTLKIQRTQQEDSAVYLCASSLGLAGGPYNEQFFGPGTRLTVL.